Sequencing of this TCR beta chain was carried out in a study of cytomegalovirus exposure and HLA in healthy donors. About this clone itself: No antigen is known for it.

This CDR3 comprises 16 residues. CDR1 is MRHNA and CDR2 is SNTAGT in the germline V gene. With 4 bases clipped from V and 6 bases from J, the junction kept 9 bases outside the gene matches. General study points: Cytomegalovirus association was assigned to some 160 TCR beta chains. The tendency of first-cohort TCR clusters to co-occur in the 100 to 150 validation repertoires was identified by a subsequent analysis. Reportedly, diagnosis of cytomegalovirus status by the classifier showed high specificity and sensitivity.

Sequenced by immunoSEQ multiplex PCR; TCRdb stores in-frame clones only, minus some. The repertoire has 300,000 to 450,000 clones, 75% to 90% of them found once; the top ten carry 0.83%. This chain joins TRBV6-4 and TRBJ2-3, with TRBD1 matching 11 bases. The specimen was PBMCs. The sequence was obtained from a woman younger than 30 in good health and CMV-seronegative. CDR3 amino acids: CASSAAGQGARDTQYF. Written as DNA, the CDR3 is TGTGCCAGCAGTGCCGCCGGACAGGGGGCTAGGGATACGCAGTATTTT.